This paragraph covers one T cell receptor beta chain sequence. As yet, its antigen is unknown. Repertoires were generated with immunoSEQ multiplex PCR, while TCRdb's copy carries only in-frame clones and drops some. The data contain 17,000 or so clones, around 77% of them seen just once; the ten biggest clones take up under 8.5%. This sample was included in a study of neoadjuvant nivolumab and ipilimumab in lung cancer. Broader study findings: Only two of four nivolumab-treated tumors gained richness and clonality by surgery. Higher pretherapy blood TCR richness went with higher resected-tumor richness.

From germline, CDR1 is SGHVS and CDR2 FQNEAQ. With 2 bases clipped from V and 7 bases from J, the junction kept 8 bases outside the gene matches. This CDR3 comprises 15 residues. The origin of this receptor is an adult with non-small cell lung cancer. The chain links TRBV7-8 to TRBJ2-1; TRBD2 matches at 7 bases. Sequencing was performed on tumor tissue, taken after neoadjuvant nivolumab, alone or with ipilimumab, at or shortly before surgery. CDR3 sequence reads: CASSLLAAGTNEQFF. The CDR3 nucleotides read TGTGCCAGCAGCTTACTAGCGGCGGGAACGAATGAGCAGTTCTTC.